The sequence of this T cell receptor beta chain was determined in a study of T cell responses to AZD1222 COVID-19 vaccine. With respect to this clone: Its antigen is not known.

Findings and caveats of the study: Donors in the cohort were predominantly white British and more often female, and clonal diversity was possibly underestimated.

The assay was immunoSEQ multiplex PCR, and TCRdb's table has in-frame clones only and misses some. In the table there are more than 85,000 clones, around 76% of which are singletons. This TCR was sampled from an adult in good health. The sequencing here drew on peripheral blood, taken on day 0 of AZD1222 vaccination.

The CDR3 nucleotides read TGTGCCAGCAGTATTAGCGGAGGGGGCGAGCAGTACTTC. Its translation: CASSISGGGEQYF. This sequence joins TRBV6-2 or TRBV6-3 and TRBJ2-7, with D perhaps being TRBD1 or TRBD2 (6 bases each). Trimming shortened V by 5 bases and J by 6 bases, and 14 bases separated the two germline ends. Per germline, CDR1 MNHEY and CDR2 SVGEGT. The CDR3 has 13 amino acids.